The 11 T cell receptor beta chains listed next were all sequenced from one sample in a study of blood T cell repertoires in COVID-19. Some clones are missing from TCRdb's copy, which holds only in-frame ones; the method was immunoSEQ multiplex PCR. Of 110,000 or so clones in the sample, around four fifths were seen once. Sequencing input: peripheral blood. These receptors originate from a middle-aged woman with acute or convalescent COVID-19.

This sequence joins TRBV19 and TRBJ2-2, with D tentatively TRBD1 (6 bases). Trimming shortened V by 6 bases and J by 10 bases, and 15 bases separated the two germline ends. The CDR3 is made up of 13 amino acids. Germline values: CDR1 LNHDA, CDR2 SQIVND (reference sequence). As DNA, the CDR3 is TGTGCCAGTAGGACACAGGGCCGAACGGAGCTGTTTTTT. Its protein product is CASRTQGRTELFF.

The J gene is TRBJ2-3, the V gene TRBV5-1; TRBD2 aligns across 10 bases. The ends lost 1 base at V and 1 base at J; junction bases unmatched: 9. The CDR3 is 18 amino acids. CDR1 is SGHRS and CDR2 is YFSETQ in the germline V gene. The CDR3 here is CASSLWGVTSGGTDTQYF. CDR3 sequence (DNA): TGCGCCAGCAGCTTGTGGGGAGTCACTAGCGGGGGCACAGATACGCAGTATTTT.

The chain is built from TRBV10-3 and TRBJ2-7; 12 bases agree with TRBD1. Germline V gives CDR1 ENHRY, CDR2 SYGVKD. CDR3 length equals 14 residues. V lost 7 bases, J lost 7 bases, and 8 bases stayed unmatched. The CDR3 is CAINPGQGAEEQYF. The CDR3 DNA reads as TGTGCCATCAATCCGGGACAGGGGGCGGAGGAGCAGTACTTC.

This clone was observed once. CDR3 in DNA: TGTGCCAGTAGTACTCGCCGGACTAGCGGGGGATCAGATACGCAGTATTTT. Protein: CASSTRRTSGGSDTQYF. The chain employs TRBV19 and TRBJ2-3; 13 bases are a match to TRBD2. After removal of 4 bases from V and 4 bases from J, the junction contained 8 bases not matched to a gene. This CDR3 is built from 17 residues. Germline assignment: CDR1 LNHDA and CDR2 SQIVND (reference sequence).

The chain recombines TRBV5-8 with TRBJ2-2; TRBD2 is a possible D gene (5 bases). Germline V gene data show CDR1 as SGHTS and CDR2 as YDEGEE. Trimming pared 5 bases from V and 5 bases from J, leaving 16 bases between. CDR3 length: 15 residues. CDR3 coding DNA: TGTGCCAGCAGTCCCGGGATCCGGACGACCGGGGAGCTGTTTTTT. Amino acid sequence: CASSPGIRTTGELFF.

CDR3 sequence: CASGRDRNTGELFF. The CDR3 DNA is TGTGCCAGCGGGCGGGACAGGAACACCGGGGAGCTGTTTTTT. This chain uses TRBV6-5 with TRBJ2-2, with D possibly being TRBD1 (7 bases). Germline V CDR1 and CDR2: MNHEY, SVGAGI. The V gene lost 8 bases and the J gene lost 1 base, with 11 bases spanning the gap. This CDR3 region has 14 residues.

This chain joins TRBV19 and TRBJ2-3, with 13 bases lining up with TRBD2. The germline CDR1 and CDR2 sequences are LNHDA and SQIVND (reference sequence). This CDR3 has 15 amino acids. V dropped 4 bases and J dropped 10; count of bases not matched to a gene: 8. In DNA form, the CDR3 reads TGTGCCAGTAGTAGATTACTAGCGGGGGGGCGTGCGCAGTATTTT. Amino acids: CASSRLLAGGRAQYF. The variable domain in full, with the rest retrieved from reference TRBV19 and TRBJ2-3, is DGGITQSPKYLFRKEGQNVTLSCEQNLNHDAMYWYRQDPGQGLRLIYYSQIVNDFQKGDIAEGYSVSREKKESFPLTVTSAQKNPTAFYLCASSRLLAGGRAQYFGPGTRLTVL.

The rearrangement links TRBV6-1 to TRBJ2-2; D not certain. Trimming cost V 3 bases and J 5 bases, with 10 bases left between them. The CDR3 length is 14 residues. Germline V gene data show CDR1 as MNHNS and CDR2 as SASEGT. This CDR3 is CASSDARFTGELFF. The CDR3 coding sequence is TGTGCCAGCAGTGATGCCAGGTTTACCGGGGAGCTGTTTTTT.

The chain employs TRBV7-8 and TRBJ2-5, with a possible D match to TRBD2 (6 bases). The CDR3 is 18 amino acids. The V end lost 0 bases, the J end lost 2 bases, and 19 bases lay between the germline ends. Germline V gene sequence: CDR1 SGHVS, CDR2 FQNEAQ. CDR3 protein: CASSLAEGRRGSQETQYF. The DNA for the CDR3 is TGTGCCAGCAGCTTAGCCGAGGGCCGGAGGGGATCGCAAGAGACCCAGTACTTC.

The chain couples TRBV6-5 to TRBJ1-5; maybe TRBD1 (5 bases). This CDR3 is built from 16 residues. The V gene lost 2 bases and the J gene lost 0 bases, with 11 bases spanning the gap. Looked up from germline, CDR1 is MNHEY and CDR2 is SVGAGI. DNA for the CDR3: TGTGCCAGCAGTTACGGAGGGGCTTCTAGCAATCAGCCCCAGCATTTT. Protein product: CASSYGGASSNQPQHF.

This chain uses TRBV30 with TRBJ1-6, with a tentative D call TRBD1 (5 bases). V lost 6 bases, J lost 3 bases, and 21 bases lay in between. Germline CDR1 and CDR2: GTSNPN and SVGIG (reference sequence). The CDR3 length is 17 residues. The DNA of the CDR3 is TGTGCCTGTGACAATGTTGTCGGGGGGGGCTATAATTCACCCCTCCACTTT. Translated, it gives CACDNVVGGGYNSPLHF.